This T cell receptor beta chain was obtained from a study of blood T cell repertoires in COVID-19. Study details: Nucleic acid was either cDNA or gDNA, and it came from T cells, B-cell-depleted T cells, or PBMCs.

Comments on this clone: One end of the junction varies from germline; a read error may be responsible.

Germline lookup yields CDR1 LGHDT and CDR2 YNNKEL (reference sequence). The CDR3 totals 15 residues. This table comes from immunoSEQ multiplex PCR, and its TCRdb copy is limited to in-frame clones, with some not included. The data show 250,000 to 300,000 clones, roughly 85% seen once. Recruits, aged 18 to 89 years, lived in about two dozen US areas. This receptor was taken from a woman aged 45-65 years who had been exposed to COVID-19. The sequenced material came from PBMCs or T cells enriched from blood (not recorded which). The genes are TRBV3-1 (or the pseudogene TRBV3-2) and TRBJ2-2, with 10 bases fitting TRBD2. The CDR3 protein is CASSLGLANPGELFF. Written as DNA, the CDR3 is TGTGCCAGCAGCCTGGGACTAGCGAACCCCGGGGAGCTGTTTTTT.